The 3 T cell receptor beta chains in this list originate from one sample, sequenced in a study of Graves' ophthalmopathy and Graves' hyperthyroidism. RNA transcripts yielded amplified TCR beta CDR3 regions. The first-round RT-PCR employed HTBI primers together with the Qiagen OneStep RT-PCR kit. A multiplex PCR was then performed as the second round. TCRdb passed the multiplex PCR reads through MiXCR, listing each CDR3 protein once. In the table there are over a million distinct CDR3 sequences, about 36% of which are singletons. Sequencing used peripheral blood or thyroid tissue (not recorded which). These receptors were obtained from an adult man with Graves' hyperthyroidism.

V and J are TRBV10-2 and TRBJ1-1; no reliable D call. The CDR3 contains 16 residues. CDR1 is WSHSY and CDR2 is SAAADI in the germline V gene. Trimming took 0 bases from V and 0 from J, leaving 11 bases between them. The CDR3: CASSESNAGMNTEAFF. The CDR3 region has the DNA TGCGCCAGCAGTGAGTCGAACGCAGGCATGAACACTGAAGCTTTCTTT.

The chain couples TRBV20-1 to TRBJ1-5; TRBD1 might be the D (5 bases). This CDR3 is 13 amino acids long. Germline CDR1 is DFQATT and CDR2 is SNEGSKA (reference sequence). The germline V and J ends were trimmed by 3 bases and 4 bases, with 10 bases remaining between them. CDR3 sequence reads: CSASGTANQPQHF. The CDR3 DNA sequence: TGCAGTGCTAGTGGGACGGCTAATCAGCCCCAGCATTTT.

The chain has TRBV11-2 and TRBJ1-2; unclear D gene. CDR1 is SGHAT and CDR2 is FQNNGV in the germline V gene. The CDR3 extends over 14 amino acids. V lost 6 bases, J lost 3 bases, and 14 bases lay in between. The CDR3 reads CASRDREGHYGYTF. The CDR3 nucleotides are TGTGCCAGCAGAGATCGGGAAGGGCACTATGGCTACACCTTC.